This TCR beta chain was captured in a study of Ad26.COV2.S vaccination and SARS-CoV-2 variants. On the study more broadly: In the study, Ad26.COV2.S was injected intramuscularly once, or twice 56 days apart. Study results and limitations: Responses of T cells in total may have been underestimated by the TCR breadth and depth analyses.

The germline CDR1 and CDR2 sequences are SGHRS and YFSETQ. The CDR3 contains 14 residues. Trimming stripped 0 bases from V and 3 bases from J, with 6 bases between. Concerning this clone itself: Its specificity is not known.

Assay: immunoSEQ multiplex PCR; the TCRdb copy retains only in-frame clones and omits some. The data contain hundreds of thousands of clones, 70% to 90% of them singletons. The treatment: 19 received Ad26.COV2.S at low or high dose, single or two shots; five or six received placebo; per-sample allocation not given. Following the first vaccine or placebo injection, samples were taken on day 63. Material: peripheral blood, obtained in a trial of Ad26.COV2.S vaccine versus placebo. The source is a person aged 18-60 years who received the Ad26.COV2.S COVID-19 vaccine or a placebo. The chain employs TRBV5-1 and TRBJ2-2; D not certain. CDR3 loop: CASSLGQYTGELFF. CDR3 in DNA: TGCGCCAGCAGCTTGGGGCAGTACACCGGGGAGCTGTTTTTT.